This is a list of T cell receptor beta chains from one sample in a study of cytomegalovirus exposure and HLA in healthy donors. Assay used: immunoSEQ multiplex PCR; TCRdb lists only in-frame clones, some missing. The sample yields 100,000 to 150,000 clones, approximately 78% seen once. Sequences were obtained from PBMCs. The receptors here all came from a man aged 25-45 years in good health and CMV-seropositive. Both conserved end residues are part of each CDR3. The order of the fields is J gene, V gene, D gene, clone size, CDR3 DNA, CDR3 protein. D genes are given only for firm matches. For some rows the clone size is stated as once, few or many, or as a class when expanded; others skip it.

j_gene: TRBJ1-4
v_gene: TRBV9
d_gene: NA
abundance: NA
CDR3nt: TGTGCCAGCAGCGTAAGCGGGTATAATGAAAAACTGTTTTTT
CDR3aa: CASSVSGYNEKLFF

j_gene: TRBJ1-1
v_gene: TRBV29-1
d_gene: TRBD1
abundance: NA
CDR3nt: TGCAGCGTTAGGGGGGTGACAGGGGTGGGGAACACTGAAGCTTTCTTT
CDR3aa: CSVRGVTGVGNTEAFF

j_gene: TRBJ1-2
v_gene: TRBV27
d_gene: TRBD1
abundance: NA
CDR3nt: TGTGCCAGCAGTGGGTCAGGGGGCGTGGGAGGCTACACCTTC
CDR3aa: CASSGSGGVGGYTF

j_gene: TRBJ2-3
v_gene: TRBV11-2
d_gene: TRBD1
abundance: NA
CDR3nt: TGTGCCAGCAGCTCGTATGTACAGGGGGCGGCGATTACGCAGTATTTT
CDR3aa: CASSSYVQGAAITQYF

j_gene: TRBJ2-1
v_gene: TRBV7-3
d_gene: NA
abundance: NA
CDR3nt: TGTGCCAGCAGCTTAGGGCCCTACAATGAGCAGTTCTTC
CDR3aa: CASSLGPYNEQFF

j_gene: TRBJ2-1
v_gene: TRBV5-1
d_gene: TRBD2
abundance: NA
CDR3nt: TGCGCCAGCAGCCCGTGGACTAGCTACAATGAGCAGTTCTTC
CDR3aa: CASSPWTSYNEQFF

j_gene: TRBJ2-3
v_gene: TRBV4-3
d_gene: NA
abundance: NA
CDR3nt: TGCGCCAGCAGCCAAGAGGGAGACCCTTCGGATACGCAGTATTTT
CDR3aa: CASSQEGDPSDTQYF

j_gene: TRBJ2-7
v_gene: TRBV19
d_gene: NA
abundance: few
CDR3nt: TGTGCCACTACCATCCCCGCCAGGGACTCAAGCTCCTACGAGCAGTACTTC
CDR3aa: CATTIPARDSSSYEQYF

j_gene: TRBJ2-3
v_gene: TRBV6-5
d_gene: TRBD2
abundance: once
CDR3nt: TGTGCCAGCAGTTACTCTGGCGGGGGGAGCGATACGCAGTATTTT
CDR3aa: CASSYSGGGSDTQYF

j_gene: TRBJ2-3
v_gene: TRBV4-3
d_gene: TRBD2
abundance: once
CDR3nt: TGCGCCAGCAGCCAAGTACATTTGGAGACTAGCGGGAGTGTGGATATGGGGGATACGCAGTATTTT
CDR3aa: CASSQVHLETSGSVDMGDTQYF

j_gene: TRBJ2-7
v_gene: TRBV25-1
d_gene: TRBD1
abundance: NA
CDR3nt: TGTGCCAGCAGTGGGGAACCGGGACAGGCCGATTTCGGGTACGAGCAGTACTTC
CDR3aa: CASSGEPGQADFGYEQYF

j_gene: TRBJ2-1
v_gene: TRBV2
d_gene: NA
abundance: few
CDR3nt: TGTGCCAGCAGTGACTCCTGGGGCGGGCAGTTCTTC
CDR3aa: CASSDSWGGQFF

j_gene: TRBJ1-2
v_gene: TRBV4-3
d_gene: TRBD1
abundance: once
CDR3nt: TGCGCCAGCAGCCAATGGACAGGGGTAGTTTATGGCTACACCTTC
CDR3aa: CASSQWTGVVYGYTF

j_gene: TRBJ1-2
v_gene: TRBV4-3
d_gene: NA
abundance: NA
CDR3nt: TGCGCCAGCAGCCAAGCAACAGGGAGTGGCTACACCTTC
CDR3aa: CASSQATGSGYTF

j_gene: TRBJ1-1
v_gene: TRBV7-8
d_gene: TRBD1
abundance: NA
CDR3nt: TGTGCCAGCAGCTCCCGAAGAGGCAGACAGGGTAGGAGTGGTGAAGCTTTCTTT
CDR3aa: CASSSRRGRQGRSGEAFF

j_gene: TRBJ2-7
v_gene: TRBV29-1
d_gene: NA
abundance: NA
CDR3nt: TGCAGCGTCGTCAGGGGTGTCCTTTCCTACGAGCAGTACTTC
CDR3aa: CSVVRGVLSYEQYF

j_gene: TRBJ1-1
v_gene: TRBV5-5
d_gene: NA
abundance: NA
CDR3nt: TGTGCCAGCAGCGATTCCTACCCGAACGCTGAAGCTTTCTTT
CDR3aa: CASSDSYPNAEAFF

j_gene: TRBJ2-6
v_gene: TRBV19
d_gene: NA
abundance: NA
CDR3nt: TGTGCCAGTAGTTTCCAGGGCTCTGGGGCCAACGTCCTGACTTTC
CDR3aa: CASSFQGSGANVLTF

j_gene: TRBJ2-3
v_gene: TRBV19
d_gene: NA
abundance: few
CDR3nt: TGTGCCAGTAGTATAGGTGGAGGGGATACGCAGTATTTT
CDR3aa: CASSIGGGDTQYF

j_gene: TRBJ1-4
v_gene: TRBV19
d_gene: NA
abundance: once
CDR3nt: TGTGCCAGTCGGTGGCATAGCCTCTCCCATGAAAAACTGTTTTTT
CDR3aa: CASRWHSLSHEKLFF

j_gene: TRBJ2-5
v_gene: TRBV5-1
d_gene: NA
abundance: NA
CDR3nt: TGCGCCAGCAGTTGGGCGGATACAGGGATGGAGACCCAGTACTTC
CDR3aa: CASSWADTGMETQYF

j_gene: TRBJ2-2
v_gene: TRBV7-9
d_gene: NA
abundance: NA
CDR3nt: TGTGCCAGCAGCCCCCGTTGGGAGGAGAACACCGGGGAGCTGTTTTTT
CDR3aa: CASSPRWEENTGELFF

j_gene: TRBJ1-1
v_gene: TRBV4-3
d_gene: NA
abundance: NA
CDR3nt: TGCGCCAGCAGCCGGAGGGGCGGTTTCGATGAAGCTTTCTTT
CDR3aa: CASSRRGGFDEAFF

j_gene: TRBJ2-3
v_gene: TRBV4-3
d_gene: NA
abundance: NA
CDR3nt: TGCGCCAGCAGCCAAGACTGGCAGGGCACAGATACGCAGTATTTT
CDR3aa: CASSQDWQGTDTQYF

j_gene: TRBJ2-7
v_gene: TRBV4-2
d_gene: TRBD2
abundance: NA
CDR3nt: TGTGCCAGCAGCCAACGGCGGGGCGGAGGGACTAGCTCCGAGCAGTACTTC
CDR3aa: CASSQRRGGGTSSEQYF

j_gene: TRBJ2-2
v_gene: TRBV9
d_gene: NA
abundance: few
CDR3nt: TGTGCCAGCAGCGTGGATCGACAGGCGACGAACACCGGGGAGCTGTTTTTT
CDR3aa: CASSVDRQATNTGELFF

j_gene: TRBJ2-2
v_gene: TRBV9
d_gene: TRBD2
abundance: once
CDR3nt: TGTGCCAGCAGCGTAGCAGCGGGAGAGGGTACCGGGGAGCTGTTTTTT
CDR3aa: CASSVAAGEGTGELFF

j_gene: TRBJ1-4
v_gene: TRBV2
d_gene: NA
abundance: NA
CDR3nt: TGTGCTATGAGATGGACACCGGGGGATGAAAAACTGTTTTTT
CDR3aa: CAMRWTPGDEKLFF

j_gene: TRBJ2-5
v_gene: TRBV5-6
d_gene: NA
abundance: NA
CDR3nt: TGTGCCAGCAGCTTGGTTCAGGGTGGGGAGACCCAGTACTTC
CDR3aa: CASSLVQGGETQYF

j_gene: TRBJ2-1
v_gene: TRBV28
d_gene: TRBD2
abundance: NA
CDR3nt: TGTGCCAGCAGCCAGTTAGCGGGACTTTACAATGAGCAGTTCTTC
CDR3aa: CASSQLAGLYNEQFF

j_gene: TRBJ1-2
v_gene: TRBV7-2
d_gene: NA
abundance: NA
CDR3nt: TGTGCCAGCAGCTTAGCTACAGGATATCATGGCTACACCTTC
CDR3aa: CASSLATGYHGYTF

j_gene: TRBJ2-3
v_gene: TRBV27
d_gene: TRBD2
abundance: NA
CDR3nt: TGTGCCAGCAGTTTATTCGGGGAGGGAGGTACAGATACGCAGTATTTT
CDR3aa: CASSLFGEGGTDTQYF

j_gene: TRBJ2-3
v_gene: TRBV18
d_gene: TRBD2
abundance: NA
CDR3nt: TGTGCCAGCTCACCCCTAGCGGGGGTTGGGGATACGCAGTATTTT
CDR3aa: CASSPLAGVGDTQYF

j_gene: TRBJ1-1
v_gene: TRBV2
d_gene: NA
abundance: NA
CDR3nt: TGTGCCAGCGTCCGGGGGGAGAACACTGAAGCTTTCTTT
CDR3aa: CASVRGENTEAFF

j_gene: TRBJ2-7
v_gene: TRBV19
d_gene: TRBD2
abundance: NA
CDR3nt: TGTGCCAGTAGTCCTGAAGGACTAGTGCGCTACGAGCAGTACTTC
CDR3aa: CASSPEGLVRYEQYF

j_gene: TRBJ1-3
v_gene: TRBV27
d_gene: TRBD1
abundance: once
CDR3nt: TGTGCCAGCAGTTCTCCCTGGACAGGCCCATACTCTGGAAACACCATATATTTT
CDR3aa: CASSSPWTGPYSGNTIYF

j_gene: TRBJ2-2
v_gene: TRBV4-2
d_gene: TRBD2
abundance: NA
CDR3nt: TGTGCCAGCAGCCAAGATAGCGGAGCGGGGAGAAACATCGGGGAGCTGTTTTTT
CDR3aa: CASSQDSGAGRNIGELFF

j_gene: TRBJ1-1
v_gene: TRBV6-1
d_gene: NA
abundance: NA
CDR3nt: TGTGCCAGCAGCTTCAGCGGAATGAACACTGAAGCTTTCTTT
CDR3aa: CASSFSGMNTEAFF

j_gene: TRBJ1-4
v_gene: TRBV7-9
d_gene: NA
abundance: few
CDR3nt: TGTGCCAGCAGCTTCCGGGGAGGGCCTAAGATCGCAACTAATGAAAAACTGTTTTTT
CDR3aa: CASSFRGGPKIATNEKLFF

j_gene: TRBJ2-7
v_gene: TRBV27
d_gene: TRBD1
abundance: NA
CDR3nt: TGTGCCAGCAGTTTACGACAGGGCCACTACGAGCAGTACTTC
CDR3aa: CASSLRQGHYEQYF

j_gene: TRBJ2-1
v_gene: TRBV7-9
d_gene: TRBD1
abundance: NA
CDR3nt: TGTGCCAGCAGCCCGACAGGGGTTTTCAATGAGCAGTTCTTC
CDR3aa: CASSPTGVFNEQFF

j_gene: TRBJ1-1
v_gene: TRBV4-1
d_gene: NA
abundance: NA
CDR3nt: TGCGCCAGCAGAGTGAGAGGGCAAATGAACACTGAAGCTTTCTTT
CDR3aa: CASRVRGQMNTEAFF

j_gene: TRBJ2-7
v_gene: TRBV7-9
d_gene: TRBD1
abundance: NA
CDR3nt: TGTGCCAGCAGCTTTGAGGGGGCGCGCGAGCAGTACTTC
CDR3aa: CASSFEGAREQYF

j_gene: TRBJ2-5
v_gene: TRBV11-2
d_gene: NA
abundance: NA
CDR3nt: TGTGCCAGCAGCTTAGCAGGGCACCAGTACTTC
CDR3aa: CASSLAGHQYF

j_gene: TRBJ2-1
v_gene: TRBV6-5
d_gene: TRBD2
abundance: NA
CDR3nt: TGTGCCAGCAGCACCAGCGGGAGGGCCTTGAATGAGCAGTTCTTC
CDR3aa: CASSTSGRALNEQFF